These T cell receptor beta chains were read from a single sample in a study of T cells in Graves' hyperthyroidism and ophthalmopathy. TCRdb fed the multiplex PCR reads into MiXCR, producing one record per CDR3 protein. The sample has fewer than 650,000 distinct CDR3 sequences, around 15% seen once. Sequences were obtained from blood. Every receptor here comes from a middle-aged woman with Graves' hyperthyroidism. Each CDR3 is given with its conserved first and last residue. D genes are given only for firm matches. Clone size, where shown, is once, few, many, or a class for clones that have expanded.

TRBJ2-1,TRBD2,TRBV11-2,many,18,CASSSTRRLAEPGDEQFF,TGTGCCAGCAGCTCCACCCGGAGACTAGCGGAGCCGGGGGATGAGCAGTTCTTC
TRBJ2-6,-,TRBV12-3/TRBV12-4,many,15,CASSPQGTGANVLTF,TGTGCCAGCAGTCCTCAGGGCACTGGGGCCAACGTCCTGACTTTC
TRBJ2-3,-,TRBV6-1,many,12,CASTDEGDTQYF,TGTGCCAGCACCGACGAGGGGGATACGCAGTATTTT
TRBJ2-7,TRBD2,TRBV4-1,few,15,CASSQLAGQSYEQYF,TGCGCCAGCAGCCAGCTAGCGGGGCAATCCTACGAGCAGTACTTC
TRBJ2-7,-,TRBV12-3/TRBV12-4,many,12,CASSLEFGEQYF,TGTGCCAGCAGTCTGGAGTTTGGCGAGCAGTACTTC
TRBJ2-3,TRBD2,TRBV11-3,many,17,CASSLGTSGRHTDTQYF,TGTGCCAGCAGCTTAGGGACTAGCGGGAGACACACAGATACGCAGTATTTT
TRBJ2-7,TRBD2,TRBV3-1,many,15,CASSQGLAGLYEQYF,TGTGCCAGCAGCCAAGGCCTAGCGGGTTTATACGAGCAGTACTTC
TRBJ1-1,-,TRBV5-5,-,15,CASSSRREGYTEAFF,TGTGCCAGCAGCTCCCGCCGGGAGGGGTACACTGAAGCTTTCTTT
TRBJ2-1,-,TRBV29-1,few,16,CSVGPRLAGAHNEQFF,TGCAGCGTTGGCCCTCGGCTAGCCGGAGCCCACAATGAGCAGTTCTTC
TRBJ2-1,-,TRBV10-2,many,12,CASSVNGDEQFF,TGCGCCAGCAGTGTTAATGGAGATGAGCAGTTCTTC
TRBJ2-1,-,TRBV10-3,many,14,CAISEKESYNEQFF,TGTGCCATCAGTGAGAAGGAATCCTACAATGAGCAGTTCTTC
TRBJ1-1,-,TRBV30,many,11,CAWRRNTEAFF,TGTGCCTGGAGACGGAACACTGAAGCTTTCTTT
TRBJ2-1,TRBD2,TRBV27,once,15,CASSLTSGRIDEQFF,TGTGCCAGCAGCTTGACTAGCGGGAGAATCGATGAGCAGTTCTTC
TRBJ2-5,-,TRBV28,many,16,CASSPRTTWGEETQYF,TGTGCCAGCAGTCCCCGGACTACATGGGGCGAAGAGACCCAGTACTTC
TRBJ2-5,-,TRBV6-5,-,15,CASSYAGANQETQYF,TGTGCCAGCAGTTACGCAGGGGCCAACCAAGAGACCCAGTACTTC
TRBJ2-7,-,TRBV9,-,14,CASSPTGLDYEQYF,TGTGCCAGCAGCCCAACGGGCCTCGACTACGAGCAGTACTTC
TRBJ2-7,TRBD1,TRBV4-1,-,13,CASSRTGEYEQYF,TGCGCCAGCAGCCGGACAGGGGAATACGAGCAGTACTTC
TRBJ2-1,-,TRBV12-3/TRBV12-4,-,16,CASSELQGSSYNEQFF,TGTGCCAGCAGTGAATTACAGGGATCATCCTACAATGAGCAGTTCTTC
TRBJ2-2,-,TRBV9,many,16,CASSAKLAANTGELFF,TGTGCCAGCAGCGCCAAACTGGCGGCGAACACCGGGGAGCTGTTTTTT
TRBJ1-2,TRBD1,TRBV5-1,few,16,CASSSDPGQGAEGYTF,TGCGCCAGCAGCTCAGACCCGGGACAGGGGGCGGAGGGCTACACCTTC
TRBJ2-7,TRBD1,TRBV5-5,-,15,CASSPYGQGTYEQYF,TGTGCCAGCAGCCCCTACGGACAGGGAACCTACGAGCAGTACTTC
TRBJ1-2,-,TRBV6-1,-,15,CASSPYRATYYGYTF,TGTGCCAGCAGCCCTTACAGGGCGACTTACTATGGCTACACCTTC
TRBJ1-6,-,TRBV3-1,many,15,CASSLSGRYNSPLHF,TGTGCCAGCAGCCTCTCTGGGCGTTATAATTCACCCCTCCACTTT
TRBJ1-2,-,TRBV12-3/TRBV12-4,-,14,CASRKALTNYGYTF,TGTGCCAGCAGGAAGGCTTTGACGAACTATGGCTACACCTTC
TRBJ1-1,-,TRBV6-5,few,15,CASSYSLYMNTEAFF,TGTGCCAGCAGTTACTCGCTATACATGAACACTGAAGCTTTCTTT
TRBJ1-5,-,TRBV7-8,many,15,CASSLYRAANQPQHF,TGTGCCAGCAGCTTATATCGGGCAGCTAATCAGCCCCAGCATTTT
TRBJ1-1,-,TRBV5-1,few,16,CASSLVSGRGDTEAFF,TGCGCCAGCAGCTTGGTGAGCGGCAGGGGAGATACTGAAGCTTTCTTT
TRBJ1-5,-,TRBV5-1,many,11,CASSFEGAQHF,TGCGCCAGCAGCTTCGAAGGGGCCCAGCATTTT
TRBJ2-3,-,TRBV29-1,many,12,CSVEATGRTQYF,TGCAGCGTTGAAGCCACAGGGAGAACGCAGTATTTT
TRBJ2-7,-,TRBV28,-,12,CAVQDSSYEQYF,TGTGCCGTTCAGGACAGCTCCTACGAGCAGTACTTC
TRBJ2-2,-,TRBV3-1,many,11,CASSQIGELFF,TGTGCCAGCAGCCAAATCGGGGAGCTGTTTTTT
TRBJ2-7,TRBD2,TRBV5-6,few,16,CASSFPTSSFSYEQYF,TGTGCCAGCAGCTTCCCGACTAGCTCCTTTTCCTACGAGCAGTACTTC
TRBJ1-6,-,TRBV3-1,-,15,CASSQGEGGDSPLHF,TGTGCCAGCAGCCAAGGAGAGGGGGGTGATTCACCCCTCCACTTT
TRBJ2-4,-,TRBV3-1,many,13,CASSQGRGNIQYF,TGTGCCAGCAGCCAGGGCCGGGGAAACATTCAGTACTTC
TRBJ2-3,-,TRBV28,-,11,CASSNPDTQYF,TGTGCCAGCAGCAACCCAGATACGCAGTATTTT
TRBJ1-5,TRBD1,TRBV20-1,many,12,CSAKTGTQPQHF,TGCAGTGCCAAGACAGGGACCCAGCCCCAGCATTTT
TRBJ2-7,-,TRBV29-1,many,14,CSVRGVSGIYEQYF,TGCAGCGTGAGGGGGGTATCCGGGATTTACGAGCAGTACTTC
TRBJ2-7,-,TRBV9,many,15,CASSVAGESSYEQYF,TGTGCCAGCAGCGTAGCGGGGGAAAGCTCCTACGAGCAGTACTTC
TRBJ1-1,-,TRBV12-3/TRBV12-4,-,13,CASSFFGRTEAFF,TGTGCCAGCAGTTTCTTTGGGAGGACTGAAGCTTTCTTT
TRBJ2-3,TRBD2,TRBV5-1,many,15,CASSSLAGEADTQYF,TGCGCCAGCAGCTCTTTAGCGGGAGAGGCAGATACGCAGTATTTT
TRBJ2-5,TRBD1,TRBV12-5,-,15,CASGTWTGELETQYF,TGTGCTAGTGGTACCTGGACAGGGGAATTGGAGACCCAGTACTTC
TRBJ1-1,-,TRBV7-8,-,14,CASSWAGVYTEAFF,TGTGCCAGCAGTTGGGCAGGGGTATACACTGAAGCTTTCTTT
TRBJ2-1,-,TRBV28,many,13,CASSLMGDNEQFF,TGTGCCAGCAGCCTCATGGGGGACAATGAGCAGTTCTTC
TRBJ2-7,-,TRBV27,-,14,CASSLQGWSYEQYF,TGTGCCAGCAGTTTACAGGGTTGGTCCTACGAGCAGTACTTC
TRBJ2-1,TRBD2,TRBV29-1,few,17,CSVLTPLGGSFSDEQFF,TGCAGCGTTCTTACCCCGCTTGGCGGGAGCTTTTCGGATGAGCAGTTCTTC
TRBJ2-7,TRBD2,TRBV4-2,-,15,CASSQGGEGLYEQYF,TGTGCCAGCAGCCAAGGGGGGGAGGGCCTGTACGAGCAGTACTTC
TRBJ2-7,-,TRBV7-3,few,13,CASSISGDYEQYF,TGTGCCAGCAGCATATCGGGGGACTACGAGCAGTACTTC
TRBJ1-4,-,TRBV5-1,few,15,CASSTRAGENEKLFF,TGCGCCAGCAGCACACGGGCAGGGGAGAATGAAAAACTGTTTTTT
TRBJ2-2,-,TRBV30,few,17,CAWSIRTGLAKSGELFF,TGTGCCTGGAGTATCCGGACTGGGCTAGCGAAATCCGGGGAGCTGTTTTTT
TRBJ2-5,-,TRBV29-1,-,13,CSVLGLNQETQYF,TGCAGCGTTTTGGGACTCAACCAAGAGACCCAGTACTTC
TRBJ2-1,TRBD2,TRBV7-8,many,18,CASSFQPGLAGGQNEQFF,TGTGCCAGCAGCTTCCAACCGGGACTAGCAGGGGGACAAAATGAGCAGTTCTTC
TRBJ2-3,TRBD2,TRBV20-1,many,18,CSAPLRSGRSFGADTQYF,TGCAGTGCCCCACTTAGGAGCGGGAGGAGTTTTGGGGCAGATACGCAGTATTTT
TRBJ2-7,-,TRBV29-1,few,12,CSVVGRSYEQYF,TGCAGCGTTGTGGGCAGATCCTACGAGCAGTACTTC
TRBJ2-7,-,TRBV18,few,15,CASSPEQGDFYEQYF,TGTGCCAGCTCACCAGAGCAGGGGGACTTCTACGAGCAGTACTTC
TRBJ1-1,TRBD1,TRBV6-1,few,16,CASRTGSTWGNTEAFF,TGTGCCAGCAGGACAGGGAGTACATGGGGGAACACTGAAGCTTTCTTT
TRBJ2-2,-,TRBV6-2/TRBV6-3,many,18,CASSRRPERTGNTGELFF,TGTGCCAGCAGTCGCAGACCCGAACGGACCGGGAACACCGGGGAGCTGTTTTTT
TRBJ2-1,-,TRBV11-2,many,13,CASSDGAFNEQFF,TGTGCCAGCAGCGATGGGGCTTTCAATGAGCAGTTCTTC
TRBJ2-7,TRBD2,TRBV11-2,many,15,CASSPWTSGREEQYF,TGTGCCAGCAGCCCCTGGACTAGCGGGAGAGAAGAGCAGTACTTC
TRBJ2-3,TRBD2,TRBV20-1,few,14,CSAPTGLAEDTQYF,TGCAGTGCTCCCACCGGACTAGCGGAAGATACGCAGTATTTT